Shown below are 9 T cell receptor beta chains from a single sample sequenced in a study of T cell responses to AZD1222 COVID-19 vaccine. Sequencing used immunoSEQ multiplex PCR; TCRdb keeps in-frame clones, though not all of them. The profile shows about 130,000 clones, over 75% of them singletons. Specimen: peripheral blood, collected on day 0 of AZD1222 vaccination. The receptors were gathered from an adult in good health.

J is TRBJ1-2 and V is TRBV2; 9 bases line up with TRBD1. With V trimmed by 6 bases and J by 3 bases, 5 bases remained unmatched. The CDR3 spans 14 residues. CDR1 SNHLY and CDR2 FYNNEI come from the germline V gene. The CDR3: CASRGDRVDYGYTF. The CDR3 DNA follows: TGTGCCAGCAGGGGGGACAGGGTCGACTATGGCTACACCTTC.

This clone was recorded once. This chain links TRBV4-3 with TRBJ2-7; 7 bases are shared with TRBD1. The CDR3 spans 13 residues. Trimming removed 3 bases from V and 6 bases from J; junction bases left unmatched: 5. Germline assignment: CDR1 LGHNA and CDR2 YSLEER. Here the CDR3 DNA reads TGCGCCAGCAGCCAGAAGACAGGGTTCGAGCAGTACTTC. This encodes CASSQKTGFEQYF.

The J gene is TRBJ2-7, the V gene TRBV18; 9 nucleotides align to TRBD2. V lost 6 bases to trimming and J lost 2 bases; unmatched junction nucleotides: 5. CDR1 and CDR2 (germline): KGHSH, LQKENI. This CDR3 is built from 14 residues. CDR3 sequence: CASSPQREAYEQYF. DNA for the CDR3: TGTGCCAGCTCGCCCCAGCGGGAGGCCTACGAGCAGTACTTC.

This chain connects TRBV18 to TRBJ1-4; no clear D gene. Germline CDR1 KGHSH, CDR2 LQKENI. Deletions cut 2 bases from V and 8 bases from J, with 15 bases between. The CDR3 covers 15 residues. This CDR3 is CASSPSPGAKEKLFF. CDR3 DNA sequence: TGTGCCAGCTCACCATCCCCGGGAGCGAAGGAAAAACTGTTTTTT.

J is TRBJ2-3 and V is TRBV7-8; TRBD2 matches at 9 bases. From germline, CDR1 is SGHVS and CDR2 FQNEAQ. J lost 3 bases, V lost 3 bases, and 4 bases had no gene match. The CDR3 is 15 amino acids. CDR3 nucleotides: TGTGCCAGCAGCTTCCGCGGGGGGGCAACAGATACGCAGTATTTT. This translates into CASSFRGGATDTQYF.

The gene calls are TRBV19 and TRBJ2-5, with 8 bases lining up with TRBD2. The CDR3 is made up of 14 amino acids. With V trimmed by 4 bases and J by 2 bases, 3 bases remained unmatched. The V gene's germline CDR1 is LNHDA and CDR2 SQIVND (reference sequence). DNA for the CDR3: TGTGCCAGTAGTAGAGCGGGAGCGCAAGAGACCCAGTACTTC. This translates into CASSRAGAQETQYF.

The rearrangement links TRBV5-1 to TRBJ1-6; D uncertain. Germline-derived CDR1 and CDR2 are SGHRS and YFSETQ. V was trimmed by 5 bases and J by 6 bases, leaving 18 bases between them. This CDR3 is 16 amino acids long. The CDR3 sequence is CASRLDLGATNSPLHF. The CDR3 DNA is TGCGCCAGCAGGCTGGATCTGGGAGCGACTAATTCACCCCTCCACTTT.

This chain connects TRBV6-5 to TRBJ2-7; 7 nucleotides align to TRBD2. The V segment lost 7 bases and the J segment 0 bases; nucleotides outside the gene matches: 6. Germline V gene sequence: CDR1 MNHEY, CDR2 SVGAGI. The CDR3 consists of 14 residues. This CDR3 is CASTRAGSSYEQYF. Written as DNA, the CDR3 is TGTGCCAGCACCCGAGCGGGGAGCTCCTACGAGCAGTACTTC.

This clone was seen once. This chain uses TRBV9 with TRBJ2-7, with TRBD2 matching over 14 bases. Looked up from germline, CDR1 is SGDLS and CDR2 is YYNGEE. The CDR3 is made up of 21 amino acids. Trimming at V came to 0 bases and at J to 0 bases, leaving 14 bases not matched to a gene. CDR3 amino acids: CASSVVFPRTSGGRSSYEQYF. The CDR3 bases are TGTGCCAGCAGCGTAGTATTCCCCCGGACTAGCGGGGGGCGGAGCTCCTACGAGCAGTACTTC.